The 15 T cell receptor beta chains given below trace back to one sample, sequenced in a study of shared T cell receptors in the human thymus. The assay was immunoSEQ multiplex PCR, and TCRdb's table has in-frame clones only and misses some. This sample has hundreds of thousands of clones, with 80% to 90% found just once. These data also formed part of another study, on human thymus T cells.

The sequenced material came from thymocytes. These receptors all stem from a girl in the first two years of life with a congenital heart defect.

The V call is TRBV5-5, the J call TRBJ2-7; D is unresolved. The V end was cut by 4 bases, the J end by 0 bases, with 8 bases between. There are 13 residues in the CDR3. From germline, CDR1 is SGHKS and CDR2 YYEKEE (reference sequence). CDR3: CASSVHVSYEQYF. The CDR3 coding sequence is TGTGCCAGCAGCGTACACGTCTCCTACGAGCAGTACTTC.

The chain is built from TRBV10-3 and TRBJ2-1; 13 bases fit TRBD2. This CDR3 is 16 amino acids long. Germline CDR1 reads ENHRY; CDR2 reads SYGVKD. CDR3 in DNA: TGTGTCCTGACTAGCGGGGGGCAAAGCTCCTACAATGAGCAGTTCTTC. Translated, it gives CVLTSGGQSSYNEQFF.

The chain carries TRBV7-9 and TRBJ1-1, with D tentatively TRBD1 (5 bases). The CDR3 loop spans 14 amino acids. V lost 1 base to trimming and J lost 7 bases, with 13 bases between them. Germline V gene sequence: CDR1 SEHNR, CDR2 FQNEAQ (reference sequence). CDR3 in DNA: TGTGCCAGCAGCTTAGGGGGAGGGGCCGGTGAAGCTTTCTTT. Protein sequence: CASSLGGGAGEAFF.

V usage is TRBV10-3 and J usage is TRBJ1-3; D unclear. Germline CDR1 ENHRY, CDR2 SYGVKD. This CDR3 is 12 amino acids long. The CDR3 region has the DNA TGTGCGGCAGTGGAGTTCGGAAACACCATATATTTT. This encodes CAAVEFGNTIYF.

This sequence joins TRBV29-1 and TRBJ1-2, with D possibly being TRBD1 (5 bases). The CDR3 runs 11 residues. The V end was cut by 4 bases, the J end by 6 bases, with 9 bases between. Germline V gene lookup returns CDR1 SQVTM and CDR2 ANQGSEA. The CDR3 DNA follows: TGCAGCGTTGGGGGCGCGGATGGCTACACCTTC. This encodes CSVGGADGYTF.

V usage is TRBV19 and J usage is TRBJ1-2, with 7 bases matching TRBD1. Germline CDR1 and CDR2: LNHDA and SQIVND (reference sequence). This CDR3 comprises 13 residues. The V gene end was trimmed by 3 bases and the J gene end by 6 bases; junction bases not matched to a gene: 4. The DNA for the CDR3 is TGTGCCAGTAGTATCGACAGGGTAGATGGCTACACCTTC. Translating it yields CASSIDRVDGYTF.

The chain is built from TRBV6-6 and TRBJ2-2; the D gene is possibly TRBD1 (6 bases). V lost 4 bases to trimming and J lost 0 bases, with 12 bases between them. CDR1 and CDR2 from the germline V gene are MNHNY and SVGAGI (reference sequence). This CDR3 comprises 16 residues. CDR3 nucleotide sequence: TGTGCCAGCAGTTCTATGGACAGTACGAACACCGGGGAGCTGTTTTTT. As protein: CASSSMDSTNTGELFF.

The V call is TRBV28, the J call TRBJ2-3; 12 bases agree with TRBD2. The CDR3 totals 20 residues. V was clipped by 2 bases and J by 0 bases; unmatched bases: 12. CDR1 MDHEN and CDR2 SYDVKM come from the germline V gene. The CDR3 region has the DNA TGTGCCAGCAGTTTACTAACTAGCGGGGGGACCCACGCTAGCACAGATACGCAGTATTTT. Translation: CASSLLTSGGTHASTDTQYF.

This chain links TRBV27 with TRBJ1-1; TRBD1 matches at 12 bases. The CDR3 covers 19 residues. Germline V lookup: CDR1 MNHEY, CDR2 SMNVEV (reference sequence). V gave up 6 bases and J gave up 5 bases; unmatched junction bases: 19. The CDR3 is CASSRENPPGQGAETEAFF. As DNA, the CDR3 is TGTGCCAGCAGCCGAGAAAACCCTCCGGGACAGGGGGCGGAAACTGAAGCTTTCTTT.

A single count supports this clone. One end of the junction is discordant with germline, which a read error may explain. The chain couples TRBV28 to TRBJ1-2; TRBD1 is a possible D gene (5 bases). In germline, CDR1 is MDHEN, CDR2 SYDVKM. This CDR3 spans 14 amino acids. The CDR3 here is CASNLSRTIYGYTF. The CDR3 DNA sequence: TGTGCCAGCAATTTAAGCCGGACAATCTATGGCTACACCTTC.

This clone came up once. This sequence joins TRBV13 and TRBJ2-5, with TRBD2 matching 9 bases. Germline V gene lookup returns CDR1 PRHDT and CDR2 FYEKMQ (reference sequence). This CDR3 spans 14 amino acids. Trimming at V came to 3 bases and at J to 3 bases, leaving 2 bases not matched to a gene. DNA of the CDR3: TGTGCCAGCAGCTTGCGCGGGGGGGAAGAGACCCAGTACTTC. Translation: CASSLRGGEETQYF. Supplemented by reference TRBV13 and TRBJ2-5, the full variable domain reads AAGVIQSPRHLIKEKRETATLKCYPIPRHDTVYWYQQGPGQDPQFLISFYEKMQSDKGSIPDRFSAQQFSDYHSELNMSSLELGDSALYFCASSLRGGEETQYFGPGTRLLVL.

The J gene is TRBJ2-7, the V gene TRBV27; D possibly corresponds to TRBD2 (5 bases). The CDR3 consists of 18 residues. Germline V gene lookup returns CDR1 MNHEY and CDR2 SMNVEV (reference sequence). Trimming took off 6 bases at V and 3 bases at J, with 27 bases between the two ends. CDR3 sequence reads: CASRGGSRDNRRNYEQYF. The CDR3 DNA follows: TGTGCCAGCAGGGGTGGGAGCCGTGACAACCGACGAAACTACGAGCAGTACTTC.

The table lists this clone with a count of one. The genes are TRBV19 and TRBJ2-7; 11 bases match TRBD1. This CDR3 region has 17 residues. Germline V gene sequence: CDR1 LNHDA, CDR2 SQIVND (reference sequence). V dropped 4 bases and J dropped 2; count of bases not matched to a gene: 10. Here the CDR3 DNA reads TGTGCCAGTAGTAGAACCGGGACAGGGGGAGCGGCCTACGAGCAGTACTTC. Protein sequence: CASSRTGTGGAAYEQYF.

V is TRBV28 and J is TRBJ1-2, with D perhaps matching TRBD1 (6 bases). With 0 bases removed from V and 7 bases from J, the gap between germline ends came to 24 bases. The germline V gene encodes CDR1 MDHEN and CDR2 SYDVKM. The CDR3 is made up of 18 amino acids. The CDR3 nucleotides read TGTGCCAGCAGTTTATGCAGGGGACCCCCTTGGGGCGTGAGTGGCTACACCTTC. Translation gives CASSLCRGPPWGVSGYTF.

The chain combines TRBV9 with TRBJ2-3; perhaps TRBD2 as D (7 bases). The CDR3 is 16 amino acids. In germline, CDR1 is SGDLS, CDR2 YYNGEE. V lost 0 bases and J 2 bases, leaving 13 bases between the germline ends. The CDR3 nucleotides are TGTGCCAGCAGCGTAGAAACAGGGAGGGTCACAGATACGCAGTATTTT. Translating gives CASSVETGRVTDTQYF.